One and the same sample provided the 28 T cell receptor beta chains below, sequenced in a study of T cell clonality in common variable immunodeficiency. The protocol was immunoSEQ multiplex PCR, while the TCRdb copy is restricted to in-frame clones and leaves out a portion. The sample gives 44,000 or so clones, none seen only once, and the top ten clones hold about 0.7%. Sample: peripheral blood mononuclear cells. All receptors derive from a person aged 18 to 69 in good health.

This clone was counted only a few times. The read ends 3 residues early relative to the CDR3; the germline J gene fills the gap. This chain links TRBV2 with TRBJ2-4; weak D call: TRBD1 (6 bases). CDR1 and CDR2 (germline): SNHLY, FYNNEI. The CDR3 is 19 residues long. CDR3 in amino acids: CASSERGYWQKRAGYGQYF. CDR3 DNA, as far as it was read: TGTGCCAGCAGTGAAAGGGGGTACTGGCAGAAGCGCGCTGGCTATGGT.

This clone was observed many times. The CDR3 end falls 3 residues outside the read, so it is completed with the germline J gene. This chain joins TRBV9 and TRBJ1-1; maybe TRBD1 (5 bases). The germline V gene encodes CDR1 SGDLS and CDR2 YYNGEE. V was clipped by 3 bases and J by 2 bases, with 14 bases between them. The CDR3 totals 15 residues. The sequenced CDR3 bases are TGTGCCAGCAGCGCCCTGAGGGACTCTAACACTGAA. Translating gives CASSALRDSNTE. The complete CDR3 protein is CASSALRDSNTEAFF.

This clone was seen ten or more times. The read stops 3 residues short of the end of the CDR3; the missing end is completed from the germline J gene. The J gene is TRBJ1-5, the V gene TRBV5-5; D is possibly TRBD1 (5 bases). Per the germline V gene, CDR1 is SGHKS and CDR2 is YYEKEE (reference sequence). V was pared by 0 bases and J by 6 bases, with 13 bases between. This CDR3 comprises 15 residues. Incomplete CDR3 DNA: TGTGCCAGCAGCTTGGAAACAGGCGGAGGTCAGCCC. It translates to CASSLETGGGQP. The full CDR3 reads CASSLETGGGQPQHF.

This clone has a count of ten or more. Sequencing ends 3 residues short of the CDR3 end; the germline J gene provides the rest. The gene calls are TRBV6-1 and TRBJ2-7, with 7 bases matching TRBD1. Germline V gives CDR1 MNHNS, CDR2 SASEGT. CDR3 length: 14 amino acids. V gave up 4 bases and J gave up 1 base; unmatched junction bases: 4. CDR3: CASSGTGGSYEQYF. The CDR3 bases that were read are TGTGCCAGCAGTGGGACAGGAGGATCCTACGAG.

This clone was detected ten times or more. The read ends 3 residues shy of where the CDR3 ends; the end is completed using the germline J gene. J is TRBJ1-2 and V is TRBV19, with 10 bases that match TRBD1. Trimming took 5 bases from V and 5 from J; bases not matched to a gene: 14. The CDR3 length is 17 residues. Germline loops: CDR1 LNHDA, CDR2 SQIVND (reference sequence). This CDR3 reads CASSGDRGRISFYGYTF. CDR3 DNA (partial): TGTGCCAGTAGTGGAGACAGGGGGCGGATTTCCTTTTATGGC. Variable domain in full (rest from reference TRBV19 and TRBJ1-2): DGGITQSPKYLFRKEGQNVTLSCEQNLNHDAMYWYRQDPGQGLRLIYYSQIVNDFQKGDIAEGYSVSREKKESFPLTVTSAQKNPTAFYLCASSGDRGRISFYGYTFGSGTRLTVV.

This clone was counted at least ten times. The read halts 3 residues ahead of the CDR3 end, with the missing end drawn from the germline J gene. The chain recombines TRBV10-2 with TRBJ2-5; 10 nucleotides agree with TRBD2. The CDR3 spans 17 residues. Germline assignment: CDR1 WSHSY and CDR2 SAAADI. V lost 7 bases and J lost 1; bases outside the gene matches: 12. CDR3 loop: CASKFSGGPQPQETQYF. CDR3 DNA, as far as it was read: TGCGCCAGCAAGTTTAGCGGGGGGCCTCAACCCCAAGAGACC.

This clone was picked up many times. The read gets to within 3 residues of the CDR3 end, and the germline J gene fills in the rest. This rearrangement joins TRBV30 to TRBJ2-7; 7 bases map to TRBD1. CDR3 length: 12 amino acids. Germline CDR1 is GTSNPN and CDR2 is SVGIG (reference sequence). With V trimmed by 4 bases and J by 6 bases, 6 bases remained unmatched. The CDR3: CAWTRQGGEQYF. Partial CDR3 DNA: TGTGCCTGGACCAGACAGGGTGGCGAG. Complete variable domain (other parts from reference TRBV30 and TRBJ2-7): SQTIHQWPATLVQPVGSPLSLECTVEGTSNPNLYWYRQAAGRGLQLLFYSVGIGQISSEVPQNLSASRPQDRQFILSSKKLLLSDSGFYLCAWTRQGGEQYFGPGTRLTVT.

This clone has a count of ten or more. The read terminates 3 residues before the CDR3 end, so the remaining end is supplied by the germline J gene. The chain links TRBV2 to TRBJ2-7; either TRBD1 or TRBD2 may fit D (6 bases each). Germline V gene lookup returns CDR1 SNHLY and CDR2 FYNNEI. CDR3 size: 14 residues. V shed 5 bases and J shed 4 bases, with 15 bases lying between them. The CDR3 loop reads CASSHDRRAYEQYF. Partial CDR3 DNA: TGTGCCAGCAGTCACGACAGGAGGGCTTACGAG.

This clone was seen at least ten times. The CDR3 sequence is CASSSRDRAYNEQFF. The sequenced part of the CDR3 DNA is TGTGCCAGCAGCTCCCGGGACAGGGCCTACAATGAG. The chain uses TRBV5-4 and TRBJ2-1; TRBD1 agrees at 9 bases. The read halts 3 residues ahead of the CDR3 end, with the missing end drawn from the germline J gene. After removal of 3 bases from V and 2 bases from J, the junction contained 3 bases not matched to a gene. Germline CDR1 SGHNT, CDR2 YYREEE (reference sequence). There are 15 residues in the CDR3.

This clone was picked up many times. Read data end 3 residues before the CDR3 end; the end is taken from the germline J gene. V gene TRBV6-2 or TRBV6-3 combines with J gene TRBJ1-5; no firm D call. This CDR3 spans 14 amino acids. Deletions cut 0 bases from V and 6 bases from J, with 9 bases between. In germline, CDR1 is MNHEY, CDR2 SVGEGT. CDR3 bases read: TGTGCCAGCAGTTACTCCCCGATCGGTCAGCCC. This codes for CASSYSPIGQP. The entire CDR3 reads CASSYSPIGQPQHF.

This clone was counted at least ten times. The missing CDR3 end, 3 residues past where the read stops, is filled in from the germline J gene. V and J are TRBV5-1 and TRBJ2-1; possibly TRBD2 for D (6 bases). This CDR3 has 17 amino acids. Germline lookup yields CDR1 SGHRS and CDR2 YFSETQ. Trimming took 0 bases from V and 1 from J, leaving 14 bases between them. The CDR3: CASSLDGGTESYNEQFF. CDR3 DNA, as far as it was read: TGCGCCAGCAGCTTGGACGGCGGGACTGAATCCTACAATGAG. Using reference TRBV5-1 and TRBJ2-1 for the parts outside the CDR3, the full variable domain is KAGVTQTPRYLIKTRGQQVTLSCSPISGHRSVSWYQQTPGQGLQFLFEYFSETQRNKGNFPGRFSGRQFSNSRSEMNVSTLELGDSALYLCASSLDGGTESYNEQFFGPGTRLTVL.

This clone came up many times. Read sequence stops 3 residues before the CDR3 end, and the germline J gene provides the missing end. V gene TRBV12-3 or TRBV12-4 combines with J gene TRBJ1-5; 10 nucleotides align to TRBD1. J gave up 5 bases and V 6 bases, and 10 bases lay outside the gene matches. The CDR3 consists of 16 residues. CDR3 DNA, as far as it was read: TGTGCCAGCAGCCCAACCCGGGACAGGGGTGATCAGCCC. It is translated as CASSPTRDRGDQP. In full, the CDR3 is CASSPTRDRGDQPQHF.

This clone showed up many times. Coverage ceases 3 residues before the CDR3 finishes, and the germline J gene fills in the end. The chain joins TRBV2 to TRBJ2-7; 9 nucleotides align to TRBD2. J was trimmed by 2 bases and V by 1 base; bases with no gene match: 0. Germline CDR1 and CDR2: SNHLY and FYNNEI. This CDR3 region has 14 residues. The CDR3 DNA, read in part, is TGTGCCAGCAGTGAAGAGCGGGGGGCCTACGAG. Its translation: CASSEERGAYE. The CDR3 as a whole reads CASSEERGAYEQYF.

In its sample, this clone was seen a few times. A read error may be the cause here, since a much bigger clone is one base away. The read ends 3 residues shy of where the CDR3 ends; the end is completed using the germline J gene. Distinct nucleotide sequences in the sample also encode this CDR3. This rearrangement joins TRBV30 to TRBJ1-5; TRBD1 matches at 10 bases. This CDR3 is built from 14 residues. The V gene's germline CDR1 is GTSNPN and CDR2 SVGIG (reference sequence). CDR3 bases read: TGCGCCTGGAGTGCGACAGGGGGCGATGAGCCC. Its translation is CAWSATGGDEP. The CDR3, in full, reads CAWSATGGDEPQHF.

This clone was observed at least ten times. The sequenced CDR3 bases are TGCGCCAGCAGCTTGGGGGACACGGCGTACGAG. This translates into CASSLGDTAYE. The CDR3 in its entirety is CASSLGDTAYEQYF. The V and J genes are TRBV5-1 and TRBJ2-7, with D possibly TRBD1 on 6 matching bases. The read comes to an end 3 residues before the CDR3 does, leaving the germline J gene to fill in the end. The CDR3 consists of 14 residues. CDR1 SGHRS and CDR2 YFSETQ come from the germline V gene. Trimming left V 0 bases short and J 4 bases short, with 11 bases between.

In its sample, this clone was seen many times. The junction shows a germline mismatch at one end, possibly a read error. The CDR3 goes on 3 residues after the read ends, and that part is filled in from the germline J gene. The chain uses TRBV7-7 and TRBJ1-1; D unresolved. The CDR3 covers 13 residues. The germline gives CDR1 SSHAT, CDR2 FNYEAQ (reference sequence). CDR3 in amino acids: CASSLQMNTEAFF. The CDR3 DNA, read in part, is TGTGCTAGCAGCTTACAGATGAACACTGAA.

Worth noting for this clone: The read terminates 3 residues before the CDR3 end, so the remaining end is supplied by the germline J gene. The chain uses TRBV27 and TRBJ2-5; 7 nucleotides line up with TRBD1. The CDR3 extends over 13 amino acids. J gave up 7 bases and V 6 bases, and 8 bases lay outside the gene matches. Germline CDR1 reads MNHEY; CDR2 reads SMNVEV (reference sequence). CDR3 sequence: CASRGTATVTQYF. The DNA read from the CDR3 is TGTGCCAGCAGAGGGACAGCGACTGTGACC.

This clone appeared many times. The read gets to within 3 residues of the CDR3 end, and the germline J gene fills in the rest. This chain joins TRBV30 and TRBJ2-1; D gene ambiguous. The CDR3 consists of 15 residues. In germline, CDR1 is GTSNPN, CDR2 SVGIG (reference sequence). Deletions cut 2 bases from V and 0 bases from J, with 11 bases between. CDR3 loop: CAWSPGSSSYNEQFF. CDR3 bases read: TGTGCCTGGAGTCCGGGTAGCAGCTCCTACAATGAG. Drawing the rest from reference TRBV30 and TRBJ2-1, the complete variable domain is SQTIHQWPATLVQPVGSPLSLECTVEGTSNPNLYWYRQAAGRGLQLLFYSVGIGQISSEVPQNLSASRPQDRQFILSSKKLLLSDSGFYLCAWSPGSSSYNEQFFGPGTRLTVL.

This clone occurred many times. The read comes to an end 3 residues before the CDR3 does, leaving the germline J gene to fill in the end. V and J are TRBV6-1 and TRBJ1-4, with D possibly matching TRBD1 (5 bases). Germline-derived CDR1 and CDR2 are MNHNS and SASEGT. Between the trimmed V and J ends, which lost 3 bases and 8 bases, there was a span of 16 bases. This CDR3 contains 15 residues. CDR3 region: CASSDGTGGSEKLFF. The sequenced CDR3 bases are TGTGCCAGCAGTGATGGGACGGGGGGGAGCGAAAAA.

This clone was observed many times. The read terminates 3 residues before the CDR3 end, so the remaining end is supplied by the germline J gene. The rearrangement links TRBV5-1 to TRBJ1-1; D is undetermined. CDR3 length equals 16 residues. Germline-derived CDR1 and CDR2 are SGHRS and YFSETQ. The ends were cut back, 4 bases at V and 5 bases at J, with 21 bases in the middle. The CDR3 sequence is CASSPGHPLGLTEAFF. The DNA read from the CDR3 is TGCGCCAGCAGCCCCGGCCACCCTTTAGGGTTAACTGAA.

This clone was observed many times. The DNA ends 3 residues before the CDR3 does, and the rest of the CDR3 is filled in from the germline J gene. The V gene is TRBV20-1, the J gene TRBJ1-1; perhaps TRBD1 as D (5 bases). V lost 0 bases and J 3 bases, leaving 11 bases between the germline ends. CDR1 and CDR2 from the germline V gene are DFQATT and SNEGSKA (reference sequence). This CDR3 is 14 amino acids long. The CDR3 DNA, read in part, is TGCAGTGCTAGAGATGGGGCCGGCGACACTGAA. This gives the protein CSARDGAGDTE. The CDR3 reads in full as CSARDGAGDTEAFF.

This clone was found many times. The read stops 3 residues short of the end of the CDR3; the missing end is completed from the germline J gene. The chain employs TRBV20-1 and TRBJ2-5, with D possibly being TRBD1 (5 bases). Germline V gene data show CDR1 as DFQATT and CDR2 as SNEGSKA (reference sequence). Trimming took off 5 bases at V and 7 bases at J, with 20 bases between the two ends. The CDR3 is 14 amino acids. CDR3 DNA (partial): TGCAGTGCTCAACACCGGACAACGATGGGGACC. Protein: CSAQHRTTMGT. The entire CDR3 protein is CSAQHRTTMGTQYF.

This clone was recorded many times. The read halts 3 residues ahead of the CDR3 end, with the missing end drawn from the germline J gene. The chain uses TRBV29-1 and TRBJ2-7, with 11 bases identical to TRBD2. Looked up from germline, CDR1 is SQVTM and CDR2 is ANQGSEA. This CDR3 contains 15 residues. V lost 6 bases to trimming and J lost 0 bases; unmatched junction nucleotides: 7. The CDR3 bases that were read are TGCAGCGTCCTCAAACTAGCGGGGGTCTCCTACGAG. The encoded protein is CSVLKLAGVSYE. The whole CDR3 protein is CSVLKLAGVSYEQYF.

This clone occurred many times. The CDR3 region is CAIRTSGSSTDTQYF. The sequenced part of the CDR3 DNA is TGTGCCATCAGGACTAGCGGATCTAGCACAGATACG. The chain joins TRBV10-3 to TRBJ2-3; 9 bases are a match to TRBD2. The read falls 3 residues short of the CDR3 end, and the missing part is taken from the germline J gene. The V segment lost 6 bases and the J segment 0 bases; nucleotides outside the gene matches: 4. The CDR3 contains 15 residues. Germline V CDR1 and CDR2: ENHRY, SYGVKD.

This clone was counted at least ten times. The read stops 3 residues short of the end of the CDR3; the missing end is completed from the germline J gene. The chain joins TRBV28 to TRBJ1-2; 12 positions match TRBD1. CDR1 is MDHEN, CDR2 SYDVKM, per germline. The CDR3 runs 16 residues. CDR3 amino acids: CASSQRWDRGPEGYTF. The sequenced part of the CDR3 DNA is TGTGCCAGCAGTCAAAGGTGGGACAGGGGGCCTGAGGGC.

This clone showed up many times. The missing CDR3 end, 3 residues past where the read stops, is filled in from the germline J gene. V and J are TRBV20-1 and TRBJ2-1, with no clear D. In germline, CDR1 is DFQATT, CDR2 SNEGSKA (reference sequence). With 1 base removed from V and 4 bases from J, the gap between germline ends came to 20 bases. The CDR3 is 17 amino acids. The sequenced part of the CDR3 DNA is TGCAGTGCTAGAGCTCTCCGTGGGCAGGAAACGTACAATGAG. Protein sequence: CSARALRGQETYNE. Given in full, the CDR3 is CSARALRGQETYNEQFF.

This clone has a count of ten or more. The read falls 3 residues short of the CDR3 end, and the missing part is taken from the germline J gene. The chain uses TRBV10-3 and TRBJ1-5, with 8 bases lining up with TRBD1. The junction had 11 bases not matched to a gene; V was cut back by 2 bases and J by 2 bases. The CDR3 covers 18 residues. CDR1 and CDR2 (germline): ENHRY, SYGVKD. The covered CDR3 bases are TGTGCCATCAGTGAGACCTCAGGGGGCGAAGTGGGCAATCAGCCC. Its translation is CAISETSGGEVGNQP. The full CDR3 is CAISETSGGEVGNQPQHF.

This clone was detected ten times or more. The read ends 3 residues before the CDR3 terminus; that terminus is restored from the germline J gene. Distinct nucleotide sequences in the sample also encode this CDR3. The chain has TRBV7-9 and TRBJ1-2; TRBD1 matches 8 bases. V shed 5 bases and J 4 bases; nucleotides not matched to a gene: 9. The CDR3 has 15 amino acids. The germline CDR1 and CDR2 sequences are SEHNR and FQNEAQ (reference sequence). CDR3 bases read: TGTGCCAGCAGCCTAACCGGGACAGGTTCCTATGGC. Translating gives CASSLTGTGSYG. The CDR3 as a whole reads CASSLTGTGSYGYTF.